The 31 T cell receptor beta chains below were found in one sample sequenced in a study of control samples from healthy donors and cancer patients. Some clones are missing from TCRdb's copy, which holds only in-frame ones; the method was immunoSEQ multiplex PCR. The sample holds 110,000 or so clones; roughly four fifths are singletons and the top ten take 6.5%. Sequencing was done on a sample of blood. These receptors were collected from a man aged 18 to 29 in good health.

This sequence joins TRBV5-1 and TRBJ1-1; a possible D gene is TRBD1 (5 bases). Looked up from germline, CDR1 is SGHRS and CDR2 is YFSETQ. V shed 6 bases and J shed 4 bases, with 16 bases lying between them. The CDR3 sequence is 14 residues long. Here the CDR3 reads CASTHGGESTEAFF. The CDR3 DNA follows: TGCGCCAGCACCCATGGGGGGGAAAGCACTGAAGCTTTCTTT.

V is TRBV5-1 and J is TRBJ1-5, with 11 bases identical to TRBD1. Germline trimming cut 4 bases from V and 3 bases from J; bases unmatched to any gene: 6. CDR3 length equals 16 residues. Per the germline V gene, CDR1 is SGHRS and CDR2 is YFSETQ. The CDR3 here is CASSEGTGGYNQPQHF. The CDR3 DNA is TGCGCCAGCAGCGAAGGGACAGGGGGTTACAATCAGCCCCAGCATTTT.

The rearrangement uses TRBV7-8 and TRBJ2-2; TRBD1 matches 11 bases. Germline V gene lookup returns CDR1 SGHVS and CDR2 FQNEAQ. The junction had 4 bases not matched to a gene; V was cut back by 3 bases and J by 4 bases. The CDR3 is made up of 16 amino acids. This chain's CDR3 is CASSFLGTGGTGELFF. CDR3 nucleotide sequence: TGTGCCAGCAGCTTCCTCGGGACAGGGGGCACCGGGGAGCTGTTTTTT.

The chain has TRBV10-2 and TRBJ2-5; maybe TRBD2 (5 bases). CDR3 size: 15 residues. Germline lookup yields CDR1 WSHSY and CDR2 SAAADI. V was clipped by 4 bases and J by 1 base, with 13 bases between them. The CDR3 sequence is CASSGSLTIQETQYF. Written as DNA, the CDR3 is TGCGCCAGCAGTGGTAGCTTGACTATCCAAGAGACCCAGTACTTC.

The chain employs TRBV6-5 and TRBJ1-5; tentative D call: TRBD1 (5 bases). The germline V gene encodes CDR1 MNHEY and CDR2 SVGAGI. V was shortened by 7 bases and J by 0 bases, with 7 bases between the two germline ends. This CDR3 contains 13 residues. CDR3 in amino acids: CASTDSSNQPQHF. CDR3 DNA sequence: TGTGCCAGCACCGACAGTAGCAATCAGCCCCAGCATTTT.

This chain joins TRBV5-1 and TRBJ2-5, with D perhaps matching TRBD1 (6 bases). The V and J ends lost 5 bases and 1 base respectively, with 6 bases between them. Germline assignment: CDR1 SGHRS and CDR2 YFSETQ. The CDR3 sequence is 12 residues long. The CDR3 is CASRGGQETQYF. The CDR3 DNA reads TGCGCCAGCAGAGGGGGCCAAGAGACCCAGTACTTC.

V usage is TRBV6-6 and J usage is TRBJ1-5, with 9 bases aligning to TRBD1. J gave up 7 bases and V 2 bases, and 3 bases lay outside the gene matches. Per the germline V gene, CDR1 is MNHNY and CDR2 is SVGAGI (reference sequence). CDR3 size: 14 residues. The CDR3 sequence: CASSYGTGKQPQHF. Here the CDR3 DNA reads TGTGCCAGCAGTTACGGGACAGGGAAACAGCCCCAGCATTTT.

This clone was seen a single time. V is TRBV28 and J is TRBJ1-5, with no clear D. This CDR3 is 15 amino acids long. The V gene's germline CDR1 is MDHEN and CDR2 SYDVKM. Trimming left V 5 bases short and J 5 bases short, with 16 bases between. The CDR3 region has the DNA TGTGCCAGCAGTCCCACAGACCTGCTAGATCAGCCCCAGCATTTT. It specifies CASSPTDLLDQPQHF.

The gene calls are TRBV2 and TRBJ2-1; 9 bases agree with TRBD1. CDR1 is SNHLY and CDR2 is FYNNEI in the germline V gene. The CDR3 loop spans 14 amino acids. Trimming took 7 bases from V and 7 from J; bases not matched to a gene: 8. The CDR3 here is CASTTGTGSNEQFF. The CDR3, as DNA: TGTGCCAGCACCACCGGGACAGGGTCAAATGAGCAGTTCTTC.

The gene calls are TRBV28 and TRBJ2-7; 8 bases fit TRBD2. Germline lookup yields CDR1 MDHEN and CDR2 SYDVKM. The CDR3 is made up of 15 amino acids. With 7 bases clipped from V and 1 base from J, the junction kept 9 bases outside the gene matches. The CDR3 region is CASTETGGASYEQYF. CDR3 DNA: TGTGCCAGCACCGAAACGGGGGGGGCGTCCTACGAGCAGTACTTC.

Worth noting for this clone: This same CDR3 is encoded by further DNA sequences in the sample. This chain links TRBV19 with TRBJ2-7, with D possibly being TRBD1 (5 bases). The CDR3 contains 12 residues. From germline, CDR1 is LNHDA and CDR2 SQIVND (reference sequence). Trimming took off 10 bases at V and 1 base at J, with 11 bases between the two ends. CDR3 amino acids: CATKQGSYEQYF. CDR3 bases: TGTGCCACCAAGCAGGGATCCTACGAGCAGTACTTC.

The V call is TRBV14, the J call TRBJ1-3; 9 bases agree with TRBD1. CDR3 size: 16 residues. In germline, CDR1 is SGHDN, CDR2 FVKESK. V gave up 5 bases and J gave up 2 bases; unmatched junction bases: 7. CDR3 DNA: TGTGCCAGCAGCGAGATACAGGGGGCGGCTGGAAACACCATATATTTT. It specifies CASSEIQGAAGNTIYF.

The J gene is TRBJ1-2, the V gene TRBV5-4, with D tentatively TRBD1 (6 bases). Germline values: CDR1 SGHNT, CDR2 YYREEE (reference sequence). The V gene lost 2 bases and the J gene lost 6 bases, with 14 bases spanning the gap. This CDR3 is built from 14 residues. The CDR3 loop reads CASSFSQGGDGYTF. CDR3 in DNA: TGTGCCAGCAGCTTCTCACAGGGCGGGGATGGCTACACCTTC.

This sequence joins TRBV30 and TRBJ1-1; D call uncertain. CDR3 length: 15 amino acids. Germline CDR1 reads GTSNPN; CDR2 reads SVGIG (reference sequence). V dropped 3 bases and J dropped 2 bases, with 16 bases sitting between them. Here the CDR3 DNA reads TGTGCCTGGAGCGAAACTGGACGGGGAAACACTGAAGCTTTCTTT. Residues: CAWSETGRGNTEAFF.

A single count supports this clone. The chain recombines TRBV7-2 with TRBJ2-3, with 10 bases lining up with TRBD2. CDR3 size: 17 residues. J lost 5 bases, V lost 0 bases, and 8 bases had no gene match. The germline V gene encodes CDR1 SGHTA and CDR2 FQGNSA. In DNA, the CDR3 is TGTGCCAGCAGCTTAGCCTCAGCGGGGGGGGCCCGAGATACGCAGTATTTT. As protein: CASSLASAGGARDTQYF.

V usage is TRBV28 and J usage is TRBJ1-2; the D is unclear. This CDR3 contains 13 residues. Germline loops: CDR1 MDHEN, CDR2 SYDVKM. The V gene lost 6 bases and the J gene lost 3 bases, with 11 bases spanning the gap. The CDR3 coding sequence is TGTGCCAGCAGCTCGACTGGGTACTATGGCTACACCTTC. Its translation is CASSSTGYYGYTF.

This clone showed up just a few times. The chain carries TRBV7-2 and TRBJ2-7; no reliable D call. With 1 base removed from V and 3 bases from J, the gap between germline ends came to 10 bases. The germline V gene encodes CDR1 SGHTA and CDR2 FQGNSA. The CDR3 is made up of 14 amino acids. The DNA of the CDR3 is TGTGCCAGCAGCTTAGGAGGAGCAATCTACGAGCAGTACTTC. It is translated as CASSLGGAIYEQYF.

This clone showed up many times. The gene calls are TRBV7-2 and TRBJ1-2; no clear D. In germline, CDR1 is SGHTA, CDR2 FQGNSA. Trimming took 5 bases from V and 5 from J, leaving 12 bases between them. The CDR3 extends over 13 amino acids. This chain's CDR3 is CASSPDRGYGYTF. The CDR3 DNA follows: TGTGCCAGCAGCCCTGACCGCGGTTATGGCTACACCTTC.

The genes are TRBV5-6 and TRBJ2-4; a possible D gene is TRBD2 (7 bases). The CDR3 is made up of 12 amino acids. Germline V gene lookup returns CDR1 SGHDT and CDR2 YYEEEE. The V and J ends lost 5 bases and 16 bases respectively, with 19 bases between them. CDR3: CASRPLGGRDYF. The CDR3 nucleotides are TGTGCCAGCAGGCCCCTGGGGGGGCGGGATTACTTC.

The rearrangement uses TRBV5-1 and TRBJ2-1; 8 nucleotides line up with TRBD1. This CDR3 is 15 amino acids long. Germline-derived CDR1 and CDR2 are SGHRS and YFSETQ. The V gene end was trimmed by 4 bases and the J gene end by 5 bases; junction bases not matched to a gene: 8. CDR3 in DNA: TGCGCCAGCAGCCCGCGACAGGGGATAGACAATGAGCAGTTCTTC. It is translated as CASSPRQGIDNEQFF. Combining the CDR3 with reference TRBV5-1 and TRBJ2-1 gives the whole variable domain KAGVTQTPRYLIKTRGQQVTLSCSPISGHRSVSWYQQTPGQGLQFLFEYFSETQRNKGNFPGRFSGRQFSNSRSEMNVSTLELGDSALYLCASSPRQGIDNEQFFGPGTRLTVL.

This clone was seen just once. The chain recombines TRBV7-8 with TRBJ1-2; a weak D match, TRBD1 (5 bases). V lost 5 bases and J lost 0, with 10 bases in between. CDR3 length: 14 amino acids. Per the germline V gene, CDR1 is SGHVS and CDR2 is FQNEAQ. In DNA form, the CDR3 reads TGTGCCAGCAGCGACAGAGTTCCTAACTATGGCTACACCTTC. Translating gives CASSDRVPNYGYTF. Drawing the rest from reference TRBV7-8 and TRBJ1-2, the complete variable domain is GAGVSQSPRYKVAKRGQDVALRCDPISGHVSLFWYQQALGQGPEFLTYFQNEAQLDKSGLPSDRFFAERPEGSVSTLKIQRTQQEDSAVYLCASSDRVPNYGYTFGSGTRLTVV.

This clone showed up just once. V usage is TRBV19 and J usage is TRBJ1-4; D gene unclear. Germline V CDR1 and CDR2: LNHDA, SQIVND (reference sequence). V shed 9 bases and J shed 0 bases, with 8 bases lying between them. The CDR3 is made up of 13 amino acids. In nucleotides, the CDR3 is TGTGCCAGCCAGGACTCAACTAATGAAAAACTGTTTTTT. Encoded protein: CASQDSTNEKLFF.

This CDR3 reads CASKTLQGAWYNEQYF. The CDR3 nucleotides are TGTGCCAGCAAGACTTTACAGGGGGCTTGGTACAACGAGCAGTACTTC. The chain joins TRBV27 to TRBJ2-7; 9 positions match TRBD1. The CDR3 covers 16 residues. Trimming removed 7 bases from V and 5 bases from J; junction bases left unmatched: 15. CDR1 is MNHEY and CDR2 is SMNVEV in the germline V gene (reference sequence).

This clone was detected only a few times. The rearrangement uses TRBV18 and TRBJ2-5; TRBD2 agrees at 8 bases. The CDR3 consists of 15 residues. With 2 bases clipped from V and 1 base from J, the junction kept 3 bases outside the gene matches. Germline CDR1 and CDR2: KGHSH and LQKENI. Here the CDR3 DNA reads TGTGCCAGCTCACCATCACTAGCGGCCCAAGAGACCCAGTACTTC. As protein: CASSPSLAAQETQYF.

The chain has TRBV9 and TRBJ1-4, with a tentative D call TRBD1 (6 bases). Trimming left V 3 bases short and J 2 bases short, with 20 bases between. The germline V gene encodes CDR1 SGDLS and CDR2 YYNGEE. The length of the CDR3 is 18 residues. The CDR3 protein is CASSDPTGPEGTNEKLFF. As DNA, the CDR3 is TGTGCCAGCAGCGACCCGACAGGACCCGAAGGCACTAATGAAAAACTGTTTTTT.

The genes are TRBV4-2 and TRBJ2-4; maybe TRBD1 (6 bases). Germline V gene data show CDR1 as LGHNA and CDR2 as YNFKEQ. CDR3 length equals 11 residues. Trimming took 0 bases from V and 13 from J, leaving 7 bases between them. The CDR3 sequence is CASSQDQGQYF. For the CDR3, the DNA is TGTGCCAGCAGCCAAGATCAGGGGCAGTACTTC.

The chain carries TRBV7-8 and TRBJ1-3, with D possibly matching TRBD1 (5 bases). CDR3 length equals 12 residues. Germline V gives CDR1 SGHVS, CDR2 FQNEAQ. Trimming took off 8 bases at V and 1 base at J, with 6 bases between the two ends. The CDR3 DNA reads TGTGCCAGCGGGGGTTCTGGAAACACCATATATTTT. This encodes CASGGSGNTIYF.

The chain employs TRBV25-1 and TRBJ1-6, with 9 bases fitting TRBD1. The CDR3 has 14 amino acids. In germline, CDR1 is MGHDK, CDR2 SYGVNS. V lost 6 bases and J lost 7; bases outside the gene matches: 4. Written as DNA, the CDR3 is TGTGCCAGCAGCTTGGGACAGGGAAATTCACCCCTCCACTTT. As protein: CASSLGQGNSPLHF.

J is TRBJ1-2 and V is TRBV28, with TRBD1 identical over 10 bases. CDR1 is MDHEN and CDR2 is SYDVKM in the germline V gene. The CDR3 totals 13 residues. As DNA, the CDR3 is TGTGGCAGTAGGGGGGACAGGGGTAAAGGCTACACCTTC. Its protein product is CGSRGDRGKGYTF.

This sequence joins TRBV14 and TRBJ1-1, with a possible D match to TRBD1 (5 bases). The V gene lost 2 bases and the J gene lost 5 bases, with 9 bases spanning the gap. The CDR3 consists of 13 residues. CDR1 and CDR2 from the germline V gene are SGHDN and FVKESK. CDR3: CASSQQGGTEAFF. Here the CDR3 DNA reads TGTGCCAGCAGCCAACAGGGTGGTACTGAAGCTTTCTTT.

Only a few counts were recorded for this clone. The rearrangement links TRBV5-1 to TRBJ1-4, with D hard to call. CDR3 length: 13 amino acids. Germline V gene data show CDR1 as SGHRS and CDR2 as YFSETQ. Trimming left V 1 base short and J 4 bases short, with 5 bases between. The CDR3 DNA reads as TGCGCCAGCAGCTTGCAGGATAATGAAAAACTGTTTTTT. Translation: CASSLQDNEKLFF. The variable domain in full, completed from reference TRBV5-1 and TRBJ1-4, reads KAGVTQTPRYLIKTRGQQVTLSCSPISGHRSVSWYQQTPGQGLQFLFEYFSETQRNKGNFPGRFSGRQFSNSRSEMNVSTLELGDSALYLCASSLQDNEKLFFGSGTQLSVL.